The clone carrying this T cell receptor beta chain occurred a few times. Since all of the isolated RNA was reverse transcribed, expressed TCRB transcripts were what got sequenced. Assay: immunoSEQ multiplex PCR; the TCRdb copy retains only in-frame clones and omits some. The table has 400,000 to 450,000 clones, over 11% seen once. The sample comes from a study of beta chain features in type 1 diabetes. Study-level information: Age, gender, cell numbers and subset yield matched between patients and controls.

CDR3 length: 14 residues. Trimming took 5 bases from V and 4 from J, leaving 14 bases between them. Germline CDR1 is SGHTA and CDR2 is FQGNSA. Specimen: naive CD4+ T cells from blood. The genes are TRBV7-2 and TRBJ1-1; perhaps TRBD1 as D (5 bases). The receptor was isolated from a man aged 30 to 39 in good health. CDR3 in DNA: TGTGCCAGCAGCCCCGGGTATCAGGGCACTGAAGCTTTCTTT. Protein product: CASSPGYQGTEAFF.